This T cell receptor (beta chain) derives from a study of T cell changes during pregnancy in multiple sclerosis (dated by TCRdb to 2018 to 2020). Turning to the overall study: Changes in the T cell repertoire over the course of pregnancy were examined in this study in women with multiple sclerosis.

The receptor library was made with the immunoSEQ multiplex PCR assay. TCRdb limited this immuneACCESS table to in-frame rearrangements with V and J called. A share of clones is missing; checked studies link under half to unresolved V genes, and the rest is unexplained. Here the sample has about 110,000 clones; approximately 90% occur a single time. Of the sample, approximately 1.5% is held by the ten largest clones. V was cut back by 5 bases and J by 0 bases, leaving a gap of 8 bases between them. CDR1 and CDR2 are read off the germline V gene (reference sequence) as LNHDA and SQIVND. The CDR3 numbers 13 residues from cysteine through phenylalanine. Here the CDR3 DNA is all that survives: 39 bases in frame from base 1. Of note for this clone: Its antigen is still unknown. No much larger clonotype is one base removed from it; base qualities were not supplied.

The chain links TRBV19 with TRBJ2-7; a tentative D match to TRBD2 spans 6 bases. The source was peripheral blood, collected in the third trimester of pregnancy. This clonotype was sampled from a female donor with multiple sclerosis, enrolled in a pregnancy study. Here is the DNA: TGTGCCAGTAGTCCCGGGAGCTCCTACGAGCAGTACTTC. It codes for CASSPGSSYEQYF.